Described below is a single T cell receptor (beta chain) sequence and its context. The target antigen is unknown. The data stem from a study of CD8 T cells in ankylosing spondylitis. Points from the study as a whole: Apparently characteristic of ankylosing spondylitis blood was a TCR beta motif (fewer than 10 highly homologous variants). In synovial fluid and blood from reactive arthritis, some motif variants were previously reported. Clones linked to disease, bearing a CD8+ phenotype, were relatively rare in peripheral blood. Significant enrichment of disease-linked clones was reported in matched ankylosing spondylitis synovial fluid.

Germline CDR1 reads ENHRY; CDR2 reads SYGVKD. The CDR3 runs to 12 residues. The V and J ends lost 5 bases and 7 bases respectively, with 9 bases between them. With molecular barcodes, quantitative 5'-RACE was used to make the TCR beta libraries. One entry per CDR3 protein results from TCRdb running MiXCR on the 5' RACE reads. Here the sample spans 400,000 or so distinct CDR3 sequences, more than 25% being singletons. V and J are TRBV10-3 and TRBJ2-1; D gene uncertain. This TCR came from a male donor with ankylosing spondylitis. Source material: blood, either unsorted or a sorted T cell fraction (not recorded which). In nucleotides, the CDR3 is TGTGCCATCAGTAGGGCCGTGAATGAGCAGTTCTTC. This gives the protein CAISRAVNEQFF.